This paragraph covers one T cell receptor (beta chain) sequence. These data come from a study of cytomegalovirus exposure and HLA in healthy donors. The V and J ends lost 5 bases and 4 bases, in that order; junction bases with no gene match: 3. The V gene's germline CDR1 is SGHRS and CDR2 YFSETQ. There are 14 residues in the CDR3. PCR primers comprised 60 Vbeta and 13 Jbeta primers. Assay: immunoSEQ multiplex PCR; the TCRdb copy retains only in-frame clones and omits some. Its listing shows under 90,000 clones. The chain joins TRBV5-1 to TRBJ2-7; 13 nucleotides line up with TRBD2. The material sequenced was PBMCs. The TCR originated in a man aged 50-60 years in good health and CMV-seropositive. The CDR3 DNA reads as TGCGCCAGCAGAAAGGGACTAGCGGGATACGAGCAGTACTTC. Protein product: CASRKGLAGYEQYF.